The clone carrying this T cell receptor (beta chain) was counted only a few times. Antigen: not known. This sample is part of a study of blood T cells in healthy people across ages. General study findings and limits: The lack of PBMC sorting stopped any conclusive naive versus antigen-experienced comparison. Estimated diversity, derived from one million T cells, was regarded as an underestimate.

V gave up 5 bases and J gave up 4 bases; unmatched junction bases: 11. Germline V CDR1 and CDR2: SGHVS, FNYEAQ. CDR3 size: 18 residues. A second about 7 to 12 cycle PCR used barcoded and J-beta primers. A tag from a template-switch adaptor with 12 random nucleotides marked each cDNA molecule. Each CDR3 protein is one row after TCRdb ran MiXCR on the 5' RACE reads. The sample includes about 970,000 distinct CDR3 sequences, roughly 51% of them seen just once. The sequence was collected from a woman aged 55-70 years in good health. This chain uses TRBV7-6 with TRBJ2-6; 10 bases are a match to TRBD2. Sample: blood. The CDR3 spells CASSQRVAGGQGANVLTF. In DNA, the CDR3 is TGTGCCAGCAGCCAAAGGGTAGCGGGAGGTCAAGGGGCCAACGTCCTGACTTTC.